These 18 T cell receptor beta chains share one sample of origin, sequenced in a study of blood T cells in healthy people across ages. A sample-barcoded 5' primer and a J-beta primer mix were used in a second PCR of roughly 7 to 11 cycles. TCRdb re-derived calls from the 5' RACE reads in MiXCR, one entry per CDR3 protein. The sample holds about 290,000 distinct CDR3 sequences; roughly 26% are singletons and the top ten take approximately 29%. The sequenced sample was blood. The origin of the receptors is a woman aged 70-85 years in good health.

The chain carries TRBV7-2 and TRBJ1-5; 7 positions agree with TRBD1. CDR3 size: 16 residues. V was pared by 2 bases and J by 6 bases, with 10 bases of the junction left unmatched. CDR1 is SGHTA, CDR2 FQGNSA, per germline. The CDR3 DNA sequence: TGTGCCAGCAGCTTACCCGGCAGGGGGATGGGTCAGCCCCAGCATTTT. It is translated as CASSLPGRGMGQPQHF.

This clonotype was seen a handful of times. V gene TRBV6-5 combines with J gene TRBJ2-5; D is uncertain. TRBJ2-7 explains the end of the DNA better; the J call may be wrong. CDR1 and CDR2 from the germline V gene are MNHEY and SVGAGI. The CDR3 length is 13 residues. The CDR3 reads CASKRPNAYEQYF. The CDR3 DNA reads TGTGCCAGCAAACGACCTAATGCCTACGAGCAGTACTTC.

The V call is TRBV7-9, the J call TRBJ1-1; D possibly corresponds to TRBD1 (5 bases). Trimming cost V 6 bases and J 3 bases, with 11 bases left between them. The CDR3 is 13 amino acids. Germline loops: CDR1 SEHNR, CDR2 FQNEAQ (reference sequence). The CDR3 here is CASSPEGYTEAFF. CDR3 sequence (DNA): TGTGCCAGCAGTCCGGAGGGGTACACTGAAGCTTTCTTT.

This clonotype was counted a few times. This may be a read error: a much more frequent sequence differs by one nucleotide. The CDR3 loop reads CASSLGHRDFCEQYF. The CDR3 coding sequence is TGCGCCAGCAGCTTGGGTCACCGGGACTTCTGCGAGCAGTACTTC. J is TRBJ2-7 and V is TRBV5-1, with TRBD2 as a possible D gene (6 bases). Trimming pared 0 bases from V and 6 bases from J, leaving 16 bases between. CDR3 size: 15 residues. Germline CDR1 is SGHRS and CDR2 is YFSETQ.

This clonotype has only a few counts. The V gene is TRBV18, the J gene TRBJ2-5; D gene uncertain. The length of the CDR3 is 11 residues. With 8 bases removed from V and 11 bases from J, the gap between germline ends came to 15 bases. Germline V CDR1 and CDR2: KGHSH, LQKENI. CDR3 protein: CASGTDLKQYF. CDR3 nucleotide sequence: TGTGCCAGCGGAACGGATCTCAAGCAGTACTTC.

This clonotype appeared a few times. A much bigger clone sits one base away, suggesting this may be a read error. V and J are TRBV7-2 and TRBJ2-1; tentatively, D is TRBD1 or TRBD2 (5 bases each). CDR1 and CDR2 from the germline V gene are SGHTA and FQGNSA. The CDR3 is 15 residues long. CDR3: CASSLGGSSSNAQFF. CDR3 bases: TGTGCCAGCAGCTTAGGGGGGTCTAGCAGCAATGCGCAGTTCTTC. The whole variable domain, filled in from reference TRBV7-2 and TRBJ2-1, reads GAGVSQSPSNKVTEKGKDVELRCDPISGHTALYWYRQSLGQGLEFLIYFQGNSAPDKSGLPSDRFSAERTGGSVSTLTIQRTQQEDSAVYLCASSLGGSSSNAQFFGPGTRLTVL.

The chain links TRBV7-9 to TRBJ2-1; the match to TRBD2 covers 13 bases. This CDR3 contains 15 residues. Looked up from germline, CDR1 is SEHNR and CDR2 is FQNEAQ (reference sequence). With 5 bases clipped from V and 9 bases from J, the junction kept 7 bases outside the gene matches. For the CDR3, the DNA is TGTGCCAGCAGCACCGGGACTAGCGGGATTGTTGAGCAGTTCTTC. Its translation is CASSTGTSGIVEQFF.

This clonotype came up a few times. The rearrangement uses TRBV6-6 and TRBJ2-7; 8 bases fit TRBD2. CDR3 length: 12 amino acids. J lost 6 bases, V lost 4 bases, and 2 bases had no gene match. Per germline, CDR1 MNHNY and CDR2 SVGAGI (reference sequence). CDR3 DNA sequence: TGTGCCAGCAGTTGGACTAGCCGCGAGCAGTACTTC. This translates into CASSWTSREQYF.

A few counts support this clonotype. The chain employs TRBV7-9 and TRBJ2-3; 8 nucleotides agree with TRBD2. V was pared by 4 bases and J by 7 bases, with 13 bases of the junction left unmatched. The CDR3 spans 16 residues. Looked up from germline, CDR1 is SEHNR and CDR2 is FQNEAQ (reference sequence). CDR3 residues: CASSSTKRERLNTQYF. In DNA, the CDR3 is TGTGCCAGCAGCTCGACTAAGCGGGAGCGTCTGAATACGCAGTATTTT.

This clonotype has more than one count but fewer than ten. The V call is TRBV29-1, the J call TRBJ2-3; TRBD2 might be the D (5 bases). The germline V gene has CDR1 SQVTM and CDR2 ANQGSEA. This CDR3 contains 13 residues. V lost 6 bases and J lost 0, with 10 bases in between. This chain's CDR3 is CSVKEDSTDTQYF. The CDR3 bases are TGCAGCGTCAAGGAGGATAGCACAGATACGCAGTATTTT.

The rearrangement links TRBV6-6 to TRBJ2-3, with D perhaps being TRBD1 or TRBD2 (5 bases each). Germline assignment: CDR1 MNHNY and CDR2 SVGAGI (reference sequence). The CDR3 is 14 residues long. Trimming took off 8 bases at V and 1 base at J, with 13 bases between the two ends. DNA of the CDR3: TGTGCCAGCTTCCCCCTGGGACGCACAGATACGCAGTATTTT. This gives the protein CASFPLGRTDTQYF.

This clonotype was counted a few times. The V gene is TRBV28, the J gene TRBJ1-1, with D possibly matching TRBD1 (5 bases). This CDR3 spans 13 amino acids. V lost 5 bases and J 6 bases, leaving 13 bases between the germline ends. CDR1 MDHEN and CDR2 SYDVKM come from the germline V gene. DNA of the CDR3: TGTGCCAGCAGTGGGGCCCCGGTCGCTGAAGCTTTCTTT. It is translated as CASSGAPVAEAFF. Using reference TRBV28 and TRBJ1-1 for the parts outside the CDR3, the full variable domain is DVKVTQSSRYLVKRTGEKVFLECVQDMDHENMFWYRQDPGLGLRLIYFSYDVKMKEKGDIPEGYSVSREKKERFSLILESASTNQTSMYLCASSGAPVAEAFFGQGTRLTVV.

This chain uses TRBV7-2 with TRBJ2-7; D uncertain. Germline lookup yields CDR1 SGHTA and CDR2 FQGNSA. The CDR3 is 12 amino acids. The ends were cut back, 2 bases at V and 2 bases at J, with 4 bases in the middle. The CDR3 DNA reads TGTGCCAGCAGCTTAACGACCTACGAGCAGTACTTC. Protein product: CASSLTTYEQYF.

This clonotype was picked up a small number of times. The chain carries TRBV7-2 and TRBJ1-2; 7 bases are a match to TRBD1. Trimming removed 3 bases from V and 4 bases from J; junction bases left unmatched: 11. In germline, CDR1 is SGHTA, CDR2 FQGNSA. This CDR3 region has 16 residues. The CDR3 nucleotides read TGTGCCAGCAGCTTCTTTCTAGGGGGCGGAGGCTATGGCTACACCTTC. Its translation is CASSFFLGGGGYGYTF.

This clonotype was seen only a few times. The chain recombines TRBV12-3 or TRBV12-4 with TRBJ2-1, with 11 bases fitting TRBD2. There are 15 residues in the CDR3. V was clipped by 6 bases and J by 4 bases; unmatched bases: 5. CDR3 amino acids: CASRAGTSGYNEQFF. CDR3 nucleotides: TGTGCCAGCAGGGCCGGGACTAGCGGTTACAATGAGCAGTTCTTC.

The rearrangement joins TRBV28 to TRBJ1-1; no reliable D call. The CDR3 has 14 residues. Trimming cost V 6 bases and J 0 bases, with 11 bases left between them. Germline V gene data show CDR1 as MDHEN and CDR2 as SYDVKM. CDR3 residues: CASRGPGLNTEAFF. CDR3 coding DNA: TGTGCCAGCAGGGGCCCGGGCTTGAACACTGAAGCTTTCTTT.

The chain is built from TRBV7-9 and TRBJ2-5, with a tentative D call TRBD1 (6 bases). The DNA end favors TRBJ2-7, so the J call may be wrong. CDR1 and CDR2 from the germline V gene are SEHNR and FQNEAQ (reference sequence). This CDR3 has 15 residues. Here the CDR3 DNA reads TGTGCCAGCAGCTCCCGGGACAAAAGCTCCTACGAGCAGTACTTC. It specifies CASSSRDKSSYEQYF.

The rearrangement uses TRBV6-4 and TRBJ2-2; D is unclear. This CDR3 has 12 residues. The germline gives CDR1 MRHNA, CDR2 SNTAGT. The germline V and J ends were trimmed by 0 bases and 6 bases, with 2 bases remaining between them. The CDR3 reads CASSDSPGELFF. The CDR3 bases are TGTGCCAGCAGTGACTCTCCCGGGGAGCTGTTTTTT.